This record looks at one T cell receptor (beta chain) sequence and its context. Germline lookup yields CDR1 SEHNR and CDR2 FQNEAQ (reference sequence). The CDR3 runs to 13 residues. Deletions cut 5 bases from V and 6 bases from J, with 11 bases between. TCR beta CDR3 regions were amplified from RNA transcripts. HTBI primers were used in a first-round RT-PCR, which preceded a second-round multiplex PCR. TCRdb analysed the multiplex PCR reads with MiXCR anew, one entry per CDR3 protein. This table holds approximately 700,000 distinct CDR3 sequences, approximately 40% found once. The sample comes from a study of Graves' ophthalmopathy and Graves' hyperthyroidism.

Source material: peripheral blood. This receptor was obtained from an adult man with Graves' ophthalmopathy. The rearrangement uses TRBV7-9 and TRBJ1-5; maybe TRBD1 (5 bases). In nucleotides, the CDR3 is TGTGCCAGCAGCGCCACCAGGGTTCAGCCCCAGCATTTT. It yields the protein CASSATRVQPQHF.